Presented here are 26 T cell receptor beta chains from one specimen sequenced in a study of cytomegalovirus exposure and HLA in healthy donors. Vbeta (60) and Jbeta (13) primers were used in the PCR. The table came from immunoSEQ multiplex PCR; TCRdb's copy has only in-frame clones and leaves some out. The sample lists about 200,000 clones, around 70% occurring once. Sequenced: PBMCs. These receptor sequences come from a middle-aged man in good health and CMV-seropositive.

The chain is built from TRBV4-2 and TRBJ2-3; 11 positions agree with TRBD2. V shed 3 bases and J 3 bases; nucleotides not matched to a gene: 11. Looked up from germline, CDR1 is LGHNA and CDR2 is YNFKEQ. The CDR3 has 18 residues. The CDR3 DNA is TGTGCCAGCAGCCAGTCGACCTTAGCGGGGGGGCGAACAGATACGCAGTATTTT. This encodes CASSQSTLAGGRTDTQYF.

V gene TRBV5-1 combines with J gene TRBJ2-5; TRBD2 matches at 8 bases. The CDR3 totals 17 residues. V gave up 1 base and J gave up 2 bases; unmatched junction bases: 10. Per the germline V gene, CDR1 is SGHRS and CDR2 is YFSETQ. CDR3 protein: CASSLSSGGALQETQYF. The CDR3, as DNA: TGCGCCAGCAGCTTGTCCAGCGGGGGTGCCCTACAAGAGACCCAGTACTTC.

J is TRBJ2-5 and V is TRBV4-1, with 8 bases that match TRBD1. The J call may be faulty, since TRBJ2-7 better matches the DNA end. The germline V gene encodes CDR1 MGHRA and CDR2 YSYEKL. The CDR3 consists of 15 residues. CDR3 residues: CASSQDQGARYEQYF. The CDR3 bases are TGCGCCAGCAGCCAAGACCAGGGGGCCCGCTACGAGCAGTACTTC.

This clone appeared a few times. This chain uses TRBV5-5 with TRBJ1-6; D is unclear. V was pared by 1 base and J by 7 bases, with 12 bases between. The CDR3 is 15 residues long. Germline loops: CDR1 SGHKS, CDR2 YYEKEE (reference sequence). In DNA, the CDR3 is TGTGCCAGCAGCTTGTACCCGGGAGCAAATTCACCCCTCCACTTT. Translating gives CASSLYPGANSPLHF. Supplemented by reference TRBV5-5 and TRBJ1-6, the full variable domain reads DAGVTQSPTHLIKTRGQQVTLRCSPISGHKSVSWYQQVLGQGPQFIFQYYEKEERGRGNFPDRFSARQFPNYSSELNVNALLLGDSALYLCASSLYPGANSPLHFGNGTRLTVT.

V is TRBV11-3 and J is TRBJ2-5, with TRBD2 matching 16 bases. CDR1 and CDR2 from the germline V gene are SGHNT and YENEEA. V lost 4 bases and J lost 7; bases outside the gene matches: 12. The CDR3 consists of 18 residues. The DNA of the CDR3 is TGTGCCAGCAGCTCCTCCGGGACTAGCGGGGGGGCCAGTTCGACCCAGTACTTC. Its translation is CASSSSGTSGGASSTQYF.

The sample holds a few counts of this clone. CDR3 protein: CASRSGGPNTGELFF. CDR3 coding DNA: TGTGCCAGTAGGAGCGGGGGCCCGAACACCGGGGAGCTGTTTTTT. The chain uses TRBV19 and TRBJ2-2; 8 nucleotides line up with TRBD2. V gave up 6 bases and J gave up 0 bases; unmatched junction bases: 3. The germline CDR1 and CDR2 sequences are LNHDA and SQIVND (reference sequence). The CDR3 length is 15 residues.

This clone showed up just a few times. The chain recombines TRBV5-1 with TRBJ2-5; TRBD2 aligns across 12 bases. CDR3 length: 18 residues. V shed 0 bases and J 2 bases; nucleotides not matched to a gene: 8. The V gene's germline CDR1 is SGHRS and CDR2 YFSETQ. CDR3 DNA sequence: TGCGCCAGCAGCTTGGGGCGGACTAGCGGGGAGATACAAGAGACCCAGTACTTC. Its protein product is CASSLGRTSGEIQETQYF. The full variable domain, completed using reference TRBV5-1 and TRBJ2-5, is KAGVTQTPRYLIKTRGQQVTLSCSPISGHRSVSWYQQTPGQGLQFLFEYFSETQRNKGNFPGRFSGRQFSNSRSEMNVSTLELGDSALYLCASSLGRTSGEIQETQYFGPGTRLLVL.

This clone showed up just once. This sample also contains other DNA sequences that code for the same CDR3. The chain is built from TRBV5-1 and TRBJ2-5, with 9 bases that match TRBD1. The V and J ends lost 3 bases and 2 bases, in that order; junction bases with no gene match: 5. The CDR3 is 15 amino acids. Looked up from germline, CDR1 is SGHRS and CDR2 is YFSETQ. The CDR3 DNA follows: TGCGCCAGCAGCTCCGGACAGGGGAGGCAAGAGACCCAGTACTTC. The encoded protein is CASSSGQGRQETQYF.

This sequence joins TRBV4-3 and TRBJ1-2; no reliable D call. Germline V gene lookup returns CDR1 LGHNA and CDR2 YSLEER. Trimming took 0 bases from V and 5 from J, leaving 10 bases between them. The CDR3 extends over 14 amino acids. CDR3 DNA sequence: TGCGCCAGCAGCCAAGATCTCTCGAGGTATGGCTACACCTTC. It yields the protein CASSQDLSRYGYTF.

The gene calls are TRBV4-1 and TRBJ2-5, with 8 bases matching TRBD2. The J call may be incorrect, as the DNA end agrees better with TRBJ2-7. Germline V gene data show CDR1 as MGHRA and CDR2 as YSYEKL. The CDR3 runs to 16 residues. The CDR3 nucleotides are TGCGCCAGCAGCCTCAAGAGCCCAGCGGGGGTCTACGAGCAGTACTTC. It codes for CASSLKSPAGVYEQYF.

V and J are TRBV28 and TRBJ1-1, with 8 positions matching TRBD1. This CDR3 is built from 16 residues. CDR1 is MDHEN and CDR2 is SYDVKM in the germline V gene. The junction had 7 bases not matched to a gene; V was cut back by 4 bases and J by 0 bases. The CDR3 DNA reads as TGTGCCAGCAGTTCGTCCGGGACAGGACTGAACACTGAAGCTTTCTTT. Its protein is CASSSSGTGLNTEAFF.

V gene TRBV19 combines with J gene TRBJ2-7; TRBD1 might be the D (6 bases). This CDR3 has 15 amino acids. The V end lost 5 bases, the J end lost 0 bases, and 14 bases lay between the germline ends. CDR1 and CDR2 (germline): LNHDA, SQIVND (reference sequence). The CDR3 here is CASSVTGDYSYEQYF. In DNA form, the CDR3 reads TGTGCCAGTAGTGTGACAGGCGACTACTCCTACGAGCAGTACTTC.

This clone was seen a handful of times. The chain uses TRBV29-1 and TRBJ1-1; TRBD1 is a possible D gene (5 bases). This CDR3 contains 12 residues. V dropped 5 bases and J dropped 3 bases, with 10 bases sitting between them. Germline CDR1 reads SQVTM; CDR2 reads ANQGSEA. CDR3 amino acids: CSVYRKDTEAFF. CDR3 nucleotide sequence: TGCAGCGTTTACAGGAAGGACACTGAAGCTTTCTTT.

V usage is TRBV18 and J usage is TRBJ2-7; TRBD2 might be the D (6 bases). The germline V gene has CDR1 KGHSH and CDR2 LQKENI. The CDR3 loop spans 13 amino acids. The ends were cut back, 4 bases at V and 4 bases at J, with 11 bases in the middle. This CDR3 is CASSLLATYEQYF. CDR3 coding DNA: TGTGCCAGCTCACTCCTAGCGACGTACGAGCAGTACTTC.

The chain links TRBV10-1 to TRBJ1-1; D remains unclear. The CDR3 covers 15 residues. Trimming removed 4 bases from V and 6 bases from J, with 18 bases in between. Looked up from germline, CDR1 is WNHNN and CDR2 is SYGVQD (reference sequence). For the CDR3, the DNA is TGCGCCAGCAGTGCATCGAGTCACGGCGGATCTGAAGCTTTCTTT. Its protein product is CASSASSHGGSEAFF.

The gene calls are TRBV5-1 and TRBJ2-5, with 12 bases fitting TRBD2. Germline V gene lookup returns CDR1 SGHRS and CDR2 YFSETQ. The CDR3 runs 17 residues. V lost 3 bases to trimming and J lost 5 bases; unmatched junction nucleotides: 11. The CDR3 reads CASSSIPSGGAEETQYF. In DNA form, the CDR3 reads TGCGCCAGCAGCTCAATCCCTAGCGGGGGGGCGGAGGAGACCCAGTACTTC.

The CDR3 protein is CASSPLDRGSNQPQHF. Written as DNA, the CDR3 is TGTGCCAGTAGTCCCCTGGACAGGGGGAGCAATCAGCCCCAGCATTTT. V is TRBV19 and J is TRBJ1-5; the match to TRBD1 covers 10 bases. After removal of 5 bases from V and 1 base from J, the junction contained 5 bases not matched to a gene. Per the germline V gene, CDR1 is LNHDA and CDR2 is SQIVND (reference sequence). The CDR3 runs to 16 residues. The whole variable domain, remainder taken from reference TRBV19 and TRBJ1-5, is DGGITQSPKYLFRKEGQNVTLSCEQNLNHDAMYWYRQDPGQGLRLIYYSQIVNDFQKGDIAEGYSVSREKKESFPLTVTSAQKNPTAFYLCASSPLDRGSNQPQHFGDGTRLSIL.

The J gene is TRBJ1-2, the V gene TRBV11-2; 7 bases map to TRBD1. Germline V CDR1 and CDR2: SGHAT, FQNNGV. Trimming removed 4 bases from V and 8 bases from J; junction bases left unmatched: 13. The CDR3 consists of 15 residues. CDR3 in DNA: TGTGCCAGCAGCTCCAACAGGGGACGAGGAGGAGGCTACACCTTC. Its protein product is CASSSNRGRGGGYTF. Using reference TRBV11-2 and TRBJ1-2 for the parts outside the CDR3, the full variable domain is EAGVAQSPRYKIIEKRQSVAFWCNPISGHATLYWYQQILGQGPKLLIQFQNNGVVDDSQLPKDRFSAERLKGVDSTLKIQPAKLEDSAVYLCASSSNRGRGGGYTFGSGTRLTVV.

The chain carries TRBV27 and TRBJ1-1, with a possible D match to TRBD1 (6 bases). The CDR3 length is 15 residues. V dropped 5 bases and J dropped 4 bases, with 17 bases sitting between them. Germline CDR1 is MNHEY and CDR2 is SMNVEV (reference sequence). The CDR3: CASSLRAGGLTEAFF. In nucleotides, the CDR3 is TGTGCCAGCAGTCTACGGGCTGGGGGCCTCACTGAAGCTTTCTTT.

The chain employs TRBV10-3 and TRBJ2-1; 10 positions match TRBD1. Germline V lookup: CDR1 ENHRY, CDR2 SYGVKD. Trimming took 7 bases from V and 0 from J; bases not matched to a gene: 6. The CDR3 consists of 16 residues. The CDR3 loop reads CAITMGQGRSYNEQFF. In DNA, the CDR3 is TGTGCCATCACCATGGGACAGGGGCGCTCCTACAATGAGCAGTTCTTC.

This clone is a singleton in its sample. J is TRBJ1-5 and V is TRBV6-5; TRBD1 is a possible D gene (6 bases). Germline V CDR1 and CDR2: MNHEY, SVGAGI. V was shortened by 6 bases and J by 2 bases, with 14 bases between the two germline ends. CDR3 length equals 15 residues. The CDR3 region has the DNA TGTGCCAGCAGGACCACACAGGGCCGCAATCAGCCCCAGCATTTT. It encodes CASRTTQGRNQPQHF.

This clone has a handful of counts. Other DNA sequences of this sample code for an identical CDR3. The chain links TRBV2 to TRBJ1-4, with D maybe TRBD1 (5 bases). There are 16 residues in the CDR3. Looked up from germline, CDR1 is SNHLY and CDR2 is FYNNEI. V dropped 6 bases and J dropped 0 bases, with 14 bases sitting between them. The CDR3: CASRAGGAATNEKLFF. The CDR3 nucleotides read TGTGCCAGCAGGGCGGGCGGGGCTGCAACTAATGAAAAACTGTTTTTT.

V gene TRBV6-6 combines with J gene TRBJ1-5; no firm D call. The length of the CDR3 is 15 residues. The V end was cut by 7 bases, the J end by 4 bases, with 17 bases between. Germline lookup yields CDR1 MNHNY and CDR2 SVGAGI (reference sequence). The chain's CDR3 is CASNLAELPNQPQHF. CDR3 nucleotides: TGTGCCAGCAATCTTGCGGAACTGCCTAATCAGCCCCAGCATTTT.

This rearrangement joins TRBV27 to TRBJ2-1; D might be TRBD2 (6 bases). V lost 6 bases and J 5 bases, leaving 17 bases between the germline ends. Per germline, CDR1 MNHEY and CDR2 SMNVEV (reference sequence). The CDR3 sequence is 15 residues long. The CDR3 nucleotides are TGTGCCAGCAGGGGACTCCCCGGAAACAACAATGAGCAGTTCTTC. It translates to CASRGLPGNNNEQFF.

This clone was recorded a few times. CDR3 amino acids: CASSDSTGELFF. The CDR3 DNA sequence: TGTGCCAGCAGCGACAGTACCGGGGAGCTGTTTTTT. The chain uses TRBV28 and TRBJ2-2; a weak D match, TRBD1 (5 bases). Deletions cut 6 bases from V and 5 bases from J, with 7 bases between. Germline assignment: CDR1 MDHEN and CDR2 SYDVKM. CDR3 size: 12 residues.

This chain connects TRBV11-2 to TRBJ2-3, with a possible D match to TRBD1 (6 bases). Germline lookup yields CDR1 SGHAT and CDR2 FQNNGV. V was pared by 6 bases and J by 11 bases, with 15 bases between. The CDR3 runs to 12 residues. The CDR3 DNA follows: TGTGCCAGCAGAACACAGGGCTGTGAGCAGTATTTT. Translated: CASRTQGCEQYF.